Reported below is one T cell receptor (beta chain). This clonotype appeared a few times. Its antigen remains unidentified. No base quality values were provided; no much bigger clone lies one nucleotide off. This entry belongs to a study of post-analysis software for immune sequencing data (dated by TCRdb to between 2015 and 2016). Background for the entire study: The recorded disease courses included relapsing-remitting, secondary progressive and progressive-relapsing multiple sclerosis, and some patients had no subtype annotation. A subset of samples was prepared in parallel using single-end sample barcoding, then pooled and co-amplified after Illumina adapter ligation. The patient repertoires were compared against 11 previously published healthy control repertoires obtained from donors aged 6 to 25 years.

Libraries came from PCR. Instrument used: Illumina HiSeq 2500. To reduce PCR and sequencing biases, unique molecular identifiers were built into the TCR beta cDNA libraries. Approximately 500,000 cDNA molecules were obtained for every 1 to 10 million input T cells, so each molecule roughly corresponded to one T cell. The patient libraries were prepared and sequenced with the same protocol used for the earlier healthy control dataset. Within a given batch, samples were prepared together, multiplexed and sequenced on the same HiSeq lane. The published analysis was carried out like this. Raw barcoded reads were processed with MIGEC, and single-read molecular identifier groups were discarded before consensus assembly and CDR3 extraction. Clonotype tables were post-analysed with VDJtools, and diversity was normalized by down-sampling all datasets to the smallest sample size. Repertoire overlap clustering matched CDR3 amino acid but not nucleotide sequences to correct batch-related cross-sample contamination. TCRdb took the public reads, trimmed them with fastp at Q25, ran MiXCR for clone calling and kept in-frame beta chains. Each record represents a unique CDR3 protein, reported with the most common genes and DNA among its rows. These V and J calls originate from TCRdb's pipeline instead of the authors' own analysis. The sample table lists roughly 700,000 distinct CDR3 sequences, 30% of them with a count of one. Clones ranked in the top ten supply approximately 0.6% of the sample.

Broader findings and caveats from the paper: The control group was slightly older than the multiple sclerosis patient group. Normalized Chao1 diversity was significantly lower in multiple sclerosis patients than controls, suggesting substantial peripheral T-cell clonal expansion. Direct clustering with F measure revealed strong co-clustering of samples prepared in the same batch, which led to a batch-effect correction.

To demonstrate the VDJtools post-analysis software, the study profiled TCR beta repertoires from the peripheral blood of about a dozen young patients with multiple sclerosis. The multiple sclerosis patients were children and adolescents ranging in age from about 6 to 17 years. This clonotype was sampled from a girl aged 5-17 years with multiple sclerosis. The material sequenced was blood.

The CDR3 corresponds to CASSLSVTAKAFF. The sequenced DNA is TGTGCCAGCAGCTTATCAGTGACAGCCAAAGCTTTCTTT. The rearranged chain carries TRBV7-2 and TRBJ1-1, with TRBD1 perhaps the D gene, on 5 matching bases. V is cut by 2 bases and J by 9 bases, and the space between the germline ends is 13 bases. From its cysteine to its phenylalanine, the CDR3 spans 13 amino acids. Just CDR3 DNA is preserved here, 39 bases in frame from base 1. The CDR1 and CDR2 encoded by the germline V gene are SGHTA and FQGNSA. The reference TRBV7-2 and TRBJ1-1 proteins fill in what lies around the CDR3, so the full variable domain reads GAGVSQSPSNKVTEKGKDVELRCDPISGHTALYWYRQSLGQGLEFLIYFQGNSAPDKSGLPSDRFSAERTGGSVSTLTIQRTQQEDSAVYLCASSLSVTAKAFFGQGTRLTVV.